The present TCR beta chain was sequenced within a study of T-cell memory formation after mild COVID-19. Overall study context: Among the donors, TCR clusters were largely specific to each donor.

As to this clonotype: Its specificity is not known.

Whole-study results and caveats: Some SARS-CoV-2-responding clones were already detected in memory before infection. The CD4+ clones that contracted clustered mainly within CM and EM, and the CD8+ clones concentrated in EMRA. Clones contracting day 15 to 85 were balanced CD4/CD8; later expanders leaned CD4+.

One entry per CDR3 protein, called by TCRdb with MiXCR from the 5' RACE reads. The table has some 340,000 distinct CDR3 sequences, 10% to 15% seen once. This CDR3 spans 14 amino acids. V lost 5 bases and J 5 bases, leaving 15 bases between the germline ends. The germline V gene encodes CDR1 MNHEY and CDR2 SVGAGI. This TCR derives from a man younger than 30 who had mild COVID-19 (a few samples of this study predate the infection). Cell type and time point are not known. The source material was PBMCs or a T cell subset sorted from them (not recorded which). This chain links TRBV6-5 with TRBJ1-1, with D maybe TRBD1 (5 bases). For the CDR3, the DNA is TGTGCCAGCAGTATCCGACAGCAGGGAACTGAAGCTTTCTTT. Translation: CASSIRQQGTEAFF.